The 19 T cell receptor beta chains below come from one sample, sequenced in a study of T cell clonality in common variable immunodeficiency. Profiled with immunoSEQ multiplex PCR; TCRdb holds only in-frame clones, not every one. Singletons are absent from the sample, which has 55,000 or so clones. Sequencing was performed on peripheral blood mononuclear cells. The source of these receptors is a person aged 18 to 75 in good health.

This clone was seen repeatedly, ten times or more. The CDR3 loop reads CASSYSAETNEKLFF. The sequenced CDR3 bases are TGTGCCAGCAGTTACTCGGCAGAAACTAATGAAAAA. The rearrangement links TRBV6-2 or TRBV6-3 to TRBJ1-4; D is unresolved. The CDR3 is cut off 3 residues early in the read; its end comes from the germline J gene. Trimming stripped 0 bases from V and 1 base from J, with 6 bases between. The CDR3 contains 15 residues. Germline loops: CDR1 MNHEY, CDR2 SVGEGT.

At least ten counts were recorded for this clone. Read coverage stops 3 residues before the CDR3 terminus; the germline J gene supplies the remainder. This chain joins TRBV10-3 and TRBJ2-1; D gene uncertain. CDR3 length equals 12 residues. Germline-derived CDR1 and CDR2 are ENHRY and SYGVKD. V was shortened by 4 bases and J by 8 bases, with 9 bases between the two germline ends. CDR3 loop: CAISVAGYEQFF. The DNA read from the CDR3 is TGTGCCATCAGTGTCGCAGGCTATGAG.

This clone was detected many times. Read sequence stops 3 residues before the CDR3 end, and the germline J gene provides the missing end. The rearrangement links TRBV9 to TRBJ2-1; 7 bases match TRBD2. Trimming took 3 bases from V and 1 from J; bases not matched to a gene: 4. Germline values: CDR1 SGDLS, CDR2 YYNGEE. The CDR3 consists of 15 residues. The CDR3 DNA, read in part, is TGTGCCAGCAGCGAAAGCGGGGATTCCTACAATGAG. It encodes CASSESGDSYNE. The CDR3 reads in full as CASSESGDSYNEQFF.

This clone was detected ten times or more. From the germline J gene comes the end of the CDR3, since the read stops 3 residues before it. This sequence joins TRBV12-3 or TRBV12-4 and TRBJ2-7; TRBD1 might be the D (5 bases). The CDR3 contains 12 residues. Trimming took 5 bases from V and 2 from J, leaving 7 bases between them. The CDR3 sequence: CASSETAYEQYF. Incomplete CDR3 DNA: TGTGCCAGCAGTGAGACAGCCTACGAG.

This clone was detected many times. The CDR3 goes on 3 residues after the read ends, and that part is filled in from the germline J gene. This chain uses TRBV6-2 or TRBV6-3 with TRBJ2-1, with a tentative D call TRBD2 (7 bases). The V gene's germline CDR1 is MNHEY and CDR2 SVGEGT. The V and J ends lost 7 bases and 8 bases respectively, with 27 bases between them. This CDR3 comprises 17 residues. The DNA read from the CDR3 is TGTGCCAGCACCCACGGGGGCGGGGGCGCGGGGGAGGATGAG. Amino acid sequence: CASTHGGGGAGEDE. The full-length CDR3 reads as CASTHGGGGAGEDEQFF.

This clone was observed at least ten times. The sequence runs out 3 residues before the end of the CDR3; the remainder is reconstructed from the germline J gene. The chain couples TRBV5-1 to TRBJ2-7; D possibly corresponds to TRBD2 (5 bases). Per germline, CDR1 SGHRS and CDR2 YFSETQ. V was shortened by 4 bases and J by 1 base, with 6 bases between the two germline ends. The CDR3 extends over 12 amino acids. Here the CDR3 reads CASSPGSYEQYF. The sequenced CDR3 bases are TGCGCCAGCAGCCCGGGGTCCTACGAG.

In this sample, this clone turned up many times. The CDR3 goes on 3 residues after the read ends, and that part is filled in from the germline J gene. This chain connects TRBV20-1 to TRBJ2-5; no reliable D call. Germline CDR1 and CDR2: DFQATT and SNEGSKA (reference sequence). Trimming cost V 3 bases and J 4 bases, with 15 bases left between them. CDR3 length equals 14 residues. CDR3 in amino acids: CSARSLGSRETQYF. The CDR3 DNA, read in part, is TGCAGTGCTAGGTCCTTGGGCTCTCGAGAGACC.

This clone was observed at least ten times. The read terminates 3 residues before the CDR3 end, so the remaining end is supplied by the germline J gene. The V gene is TRBV19, the J gene TRBJ2-1; 8 positions agree with TRBD2. Unmatched junction bases numbered 12, after V lost 7 bases and J lost 7 bases. The V gene's germline CDR1 is LNHDA and CDR2 SQIVND (reference sequence). This CDR3 is 15 amino acids long. The CDR3 is CASKPQSGGGNEQFF. CDR3 DNA, as far as it was read: TGTGCCAGTAAACCTCAGTCGGGCGGGGGGAATGAG.

This clone was picked up many times. Read data end 3 residues before the CDR3 end; the end is taken from the germline J gene. The chain joins TRBV7-2 to TRBJ1-3; D is uncertain. CDR1 is SGHTA, CDR2 FQGNSA, per germline. The CDR3 spans 15 residues. Between the trimmed V and J ends, which lost 3 bases and 8 bases, there was a span of 17 bases. The CDR3 sequence is CASSLTRVQLDTIYF. The part of the CDR3 DNA that was read is TGTGCCAGCAGCTTGACCCGGGTTCAATTAGACACC.

This clone has ten or more counts. Incomplete CDR3 DNA: TGTGCCAGCTCAGAGGACTCCGATGAG. Translating gives CASSEDSDE. The whole CDR3 is CASSEDSDEQFF. The chain recombines TRBV18 with TRBJ2-1; tentative D call: TRBD2 (5 bases). The read ends 3 residues early relative to the CDR3; the germline J gene fills the gap. Germline CDR1 reads KGHSH; CDR2 reads LQKENI. V shed 5 bases and J shed 8 bases, with 10 bases lying between them. The CDR3 totals 12 residues.

In its sample, this clone was seen a few times. The read ends 3 residues early relative to the CDR3; the germline J gene fills the gap. The chain employs TRBV14 and TRBJ2-7; 9 bases agree with TRBD2. The J segment lost 6 bases and the V segment lost 5 bases, leaving 17 bases of the junction unmatched. Germline V CDR1 and CDR2: SGHDN, FVKESK. This CDR3 region has 17 residues. CDR3 bases read: TGTGCCAGCAGCGACACACCGGGGGTAGCGGGAGTGGCCGAG. Residues: CASSDTPGVAGVAE. The full CDR3 protein reads CASSDTPGVAGVAEQYF.

This clone was recorded at least ten times. Read sequence stops 3 residues before the CDR3 end, and the germline J gene provides the missing end. The gene calls are TRBV28 and TRBJ2-1; the match to TRBD2 covers 13 bases. The CDR3 is made up of 15 amino acids. The V gene's germline CDR1 is MDHEN and CDR2 SYDVKM. V gave up 5 bases and J gave up 7 bases; unmatched junction bases: 5. CDR3 DNA, as far as it was read: TGTGCCAGCAGTCAACGACTAGCGGGGGGAAATGAG. It yields the protein CASSQRLAGGNE. The full CDR3 is CASSQRLAGGNEQFF. The full variable domain, in which reference TRBV28 and TRBJ2-1 provide the parts outside the CDR3, is DVKVTQSSRYLVKRTGEKVFLECVQDMDHENMFWYRQDPGLGLRLIYFSYDVKMKEKGDIPEGYSVSREKKERFSLILESASTNQTSMYLCASSQRLAGGNEQFFGPGTRLTVL.

In this sample, this clone turned up many times. The covered CDR3 bases are TGTGCCAGCAGTTACGAGGGGCGGGGTACTGAA. Its translation: CASSYEGRGTE. The entire CDR3 protein is CASSYEGRGTEAFF. This chain joins TRBV6-2 or TRBV6-3 and TRBJ1-1, with D tentatively TRBD1 (5 bases). The CDR3 goes on 3 residues after the read ends, and that part is filled in from the germline J gene. The CDR3 sequence is 14 residues long. In germline, CDR1 is MNHEY, CDR2 SVGEGT. V was trimmed by 2 bases and J by 5 bases, leaving 12 bases between them.

This clone was detected many times. The read ends 3 residues early relative to the CDR3; the germline J gene fills the gap. The gene calls are TRBV5-4 and TRBJ2-7; possible D gene TRBD1, 7 bases. Germline loops: CDR1 SGHNT, CDR2 YYREEE (reference sequence). Between the trimmed V and J ends, which lost 0 bases and 5 bases, there was a span of 18 bases. The CDR3 runs 16 residues. This chain's CDR3 is CASSLGGTAVLHEQYF. Partial CDR3 DNA: TGTGCCAGCAGCTTGGGCGGGACAGCCGTCCTCCACGAG.

Concerning this clone itself: From the germline J gene comes the end of the CDR3, since the read stops 3 residues before it. This chain joins TRBV6-2 or TRBV6-3 and TRBJ1-5; 8 bases align to TRBD1. The junction had 11 bases not matched to a gene; V was cut back by 1 base and J by 9 bases. The CDR3 spans 16 residues. Germline assignment: CDR1 MNHEY and CDR2 SVGEGT. CDR3 loop: CASSYWGQVDYRPQHF. The CDR3 bases that were read are TGTGCCAGCAGTTACTGGGGACAGGTGGATTATCGGCCC.

This clone turned up a few times. The CDR3 bases that were read are TGTGCCAGCAGAACAGGACAGGGGACAGATACG. Amino acids: CASRTGQGTDT. The entire CDR3 protein is CASRTGQGTDTQYF. The gene calls are TRBV2 and TRBJ2-3; 9 bases line up with TRBD1. The read halts 3 residues ahead of the CDR3 end, with the missing end drawn from the germline J gene. Germline V CDR1 and CDR2: SNHLY, FYNNEI. The CDR3 loop spans 14 amino acids. The J segment lost 3 bases and the V segment lost 6 bases, leaving 4 bases of the junction unmatched.

This clone was detected ten times or more. Read coverage stops 3 residues before the CDR3 terminus; the germline J gene supplies the remainder. The chain is built from TRBV4-1 and TRBJ1-5; the D is unclear. Trimming removed 1 base from V and 2 bases from J, with 3 bases in between. CDR1 is MGHRA, CDR2 YSYEKL, per germline. CDR3 length equals 13 residues. The CDR3 sequence: CASSQGGNQPQHF. The DNA read from the CDR3 is TGCGCCAGCAGCCAAGGCGGCAATCAGCCC.

This clone was counted a few times. The sequence runs out 3 residues before the end of the CDR3; the remainder is reconstructed from the germline J gene. The chain employs TRBV10-2 and TRBJ2-1; D may be TRBD2 (6 bases). Per the germline V gene, CDR1 is WSHSY and CDR2 is SAAADI. The V end was cut by 0 bases, the J end by 3 bases, with 18 bases between. The CDR3 is made up of 18 amino acids. The covered CDR3 bases are TGCGCCAGCAGTGAGTCAGCTAGCGCCTGGGCCAGCTACAATGAG. Translated: CASSESASAWASYNE. The CDR3 reads in full as CASSESASAWASYNEQFF.

A few counts support this clone. The junction differs from germline at one of its ends, possibly a read error. The read ends 3 residues before the CDR3 terminus; that terminus is restored from the germline J gene. The chain has TRBV16 and TRBJ2-5; D is undetermined. Per the germline V gene, CDR1 is KGHSY and CDR2 is FQNENV. This CDR3 is 13 amino acids long. CDR3 protein: CVSSQSSQETQYF. CDR3 bases read: TGTGTCAGCAGCCAATCCTCGCAAGAGACC.